Listed below are T cell receptor beta chains from one sample, sequenced in a study of somatic mutations in cytotoxic T cells in rheumatoid arthritis. Sequenced by immunoSEQ multiplex PCR; TCRdb stores in-frame clones only, minus some. Here the sample spans over 10,000 clones, roughly four fifths being singletons. Sequenced: CD8+ T cells sorted from blood. All receptors derive from a woman aged 55 to 70 in good health. Both conserved end residues are part of each CDR3. Each record gives: D gene, J gene, V gene, CDR3 protein, CDR3 DNA. A D gene is named only where the DNA matches it firmly.

D gene: -; J gene: TRBJ2-1; V gene: TRBV29-1; CDR3 protein: CSVPGGYNEQFF; CDR3 DNA: TGCAGCGTCCCCGGGGGTTACAATGAGCAGTTCTTC
D gene: -; J gene: TRBJ2-1; V gene: TRBV5-6; CDR3 protein: CASSLEPLVYEQFF; CDR3 DNA: TGTGCCAGCAGCTTGGAACCCCTAGTGTATGAGCAGTTCTTC
D gene: TRBD1; J gene: TRBJ2-5; V gene: TRBV7-9; CDR3 protein: CASSLGAGGGGAQETQYF; CDR3 DNA: TGTGCCAGCAGCTTAGGAGCAGGGGGCGGTGGGGCCCAAGAGACCCAGTACTTC
D gene: TRBD2; J gene: TRBJ2-1; V gene: TRBV7-8; CDR3 protein: CASSLSGGVLVNEQFF; CDR3 DNA: TGTGCCAGCAGCCTTAGCGGGGGGGTATTGGTGAATGAGCAGTTCTTC
D gene: -; J gene: TRBJ1-5; V gene: TRBV28; CDR3 protein: CASSPQGIIKEPQHF; CDR3 DNA: TGTGCCAGCAGTCCTCAGGGAATAATCAAAGAGCCCCAGCATTTT
D gene: TRBD2; J gene: TRBJ2-4; V gene: TRBV27; CDR3 protein: CASFQGHLAGTKNIQYF; CDR3 DNA: TGTGCCAGCTTCCAAGGGCACCTAGCGGGGACCAAAAACATTCAGTACTTC
D gene: TRBD1; J gene: TRBJ2-3; V gene: TRBV11-3; CDR3 protein: CASSFQGANTQYF; CDR3 DNA: TGTGCCAGCAGCTTTCAGGGGGCAAATACGCAGTATTTT
D gene: -; J gene: TRBJ2-5; V gene: TRBV7-8; CDR3 protein: CASSLGDWGWETQYF; CDR3 DNA: TGTGCCAGCAGCTTAGGGGATTGGGGCTGGGAGACCCAGTACTTC
D gene: -; J gene: TRBJ2-1; V gene: TRBV27; CDR3 protein: CASSLWEDYNEQFF; CDR3 DNA: TGTGCCAGCAGTTTATGGGAGGATTACAATGAGCAGTTCTTC
D gene: -; J gene: TRBJ1-5; V gene: TRBV27; CDR3 protein: CASSPSRGQPQHF; CDR3 DNA: TGTGCCAGCAGTCCAAGCAGGGGCCAGCCCCAGCATTTT
D gene: TRBD1; J gene: TRBJ1-1; V gene: TRBV5-4; CDR3 protein: CASSFLQGAINTEAFF; CDR3 DNA: TGTGCCAGCAGCTTTTTGCAGGGGGCGATCAACACTGAAGCTTTCTTT
D gene: TRBD1; J gene: TRBJ1-1; V gene: TRBV7-9; CDR3 protein: CASINTMGTVMNTEAFF; CDR3 DNA: TGTGCCAGCATAAATACTATGGGGACAGTAATGAACACTGAAGCTTTCTTT
D gene: TRBD1; J gene: TRBJ2-2; V gene: TRBV18; CDR3 protein: CASSHGQDDTGELFF; CDR3 DNA: TGTGCCAGCTCACATGGACAGGACGACACCGGGGAGCTGTTTTTT
D gene: TRBD2; J gene: TRBJ2-1; V gene: TRBV9; CDR3 protein: CASSVAGTSGHEQFF; CDR3 DNA: TGTGCCAGCAGCGTAGCCGGGACTAGCGGGCATGAGCAGTTCTTC
D gene: -; J gene: TRBJ2-3; V gene: TRBV7-2; CDR3 protein: CASSARDSGLADTQYF; CDR3 DNA: TGTGCCAGCAGCGCCCGGGACAGCGGGTTGGCAGATACGCAGTATTTT
D gene: -; J gene: TRBJ2-3; V gene: TRBV5-1; CDR3 protein: CASSLSGTGYTDTQYF; CDR3 DNA: TGCGCCAGCAGCTTGTCCGGAACAGGGTACACAGATACGCAGTATTTT
D gene: -; J gene: TRBJ2-7; V gene: TRBV10-3; CDR3 protein: CAISGVGDSYEQYF; CDR3 DNA: TGTGCCATCAGTGGAGTCGGAGACTCCTACGAGCAGTACTTC